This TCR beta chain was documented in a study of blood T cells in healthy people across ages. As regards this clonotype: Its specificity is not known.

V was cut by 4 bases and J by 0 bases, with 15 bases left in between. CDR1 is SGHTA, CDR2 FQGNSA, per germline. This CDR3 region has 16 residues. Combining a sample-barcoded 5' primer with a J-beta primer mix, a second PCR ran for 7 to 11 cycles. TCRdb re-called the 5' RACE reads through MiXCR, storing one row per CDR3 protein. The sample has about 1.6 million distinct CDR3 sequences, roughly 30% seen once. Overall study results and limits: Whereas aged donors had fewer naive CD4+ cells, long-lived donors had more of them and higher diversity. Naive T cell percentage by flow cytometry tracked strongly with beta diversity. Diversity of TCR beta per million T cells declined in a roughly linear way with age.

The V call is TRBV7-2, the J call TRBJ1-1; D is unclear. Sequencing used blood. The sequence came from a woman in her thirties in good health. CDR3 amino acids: CASSSGSGLMNTEAFF. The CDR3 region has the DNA TGTGCCAGCAGCTCCGGGTCGGGTTTGATGAACACTGAAGCTTTCTTT.